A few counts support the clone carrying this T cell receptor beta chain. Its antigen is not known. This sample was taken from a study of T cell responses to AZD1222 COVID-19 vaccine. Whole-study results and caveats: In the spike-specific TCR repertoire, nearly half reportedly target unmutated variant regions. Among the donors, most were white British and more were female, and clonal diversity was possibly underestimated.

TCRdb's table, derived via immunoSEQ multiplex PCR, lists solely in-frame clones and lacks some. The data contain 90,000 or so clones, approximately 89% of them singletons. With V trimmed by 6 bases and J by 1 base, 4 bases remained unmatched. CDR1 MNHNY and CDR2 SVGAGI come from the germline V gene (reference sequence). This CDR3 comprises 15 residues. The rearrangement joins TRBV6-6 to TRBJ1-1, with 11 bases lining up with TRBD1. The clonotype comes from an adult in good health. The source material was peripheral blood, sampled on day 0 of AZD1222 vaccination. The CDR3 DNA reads TGTGCCAGCAGACCAGGGACAGGGGGGAACACTGAAGCTTTCTTT. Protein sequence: CASRPGTGGNTEAFF.